This passage covers 8 T cell receptor beta chains from one sample sequenced in a study of blood T cell repertoires in COVID-19 (TCRdb year 2020). Libraries were prepared through the immunoSEQ multiplex PCR assay. This is the immuneACCESS table as TCRdb keeps it, with only in-frame sequences that have V and J called. A part of the clones is gone; compared with another copy, unresolved V genes explain less than half, and the rest is unexplained. The sample contains roughly 110,000 clones, 81% of them found a single time. The ten largest clones represent about 10% of the sample. The material sequenced was peripheral blood. These TCRs come from a human donor in a cohort sampled during active COVID-19.

The rearrangement joins TRBV5-8 to TRBJ2-6; TRBD1 agrees at 8 bases. CDR3 length: 15 residues. V gave up 4 bases and J gave up 3 bases; unmatched junction bases: 3. CDR1 is SGHTS, CDR2 YDEGEE, per germline. CDR3 amino acids: CASSKTGVGANVLTF. CDR3 DNA: TGTGCCAGCAGCAAGACAGGGGTTGGGGCCAACGTCCTGACTTTC.

The J gene is TRBJ2-7, the V gene TRBV7-2; 8 bases match TRBD2. CDR1 SGHTA and CDR2 FQGNSA come from the germline V gene. There are 15 residues in the CDR3. Trimming removed 2 bases from V and 4 bases from J; junction bases left unmatched: 7. The CDR3 region is CASSLRLASTYEQYF. DNA for the CDR3: TGTGCCAGCAGCTTACGACTAGCGAGCACTTACGAGCAGTACTTC. Full variable domain (missing parts from reference TRBV7-2 and TRBJ2-7): GAGVSQSPSNKVTEKGKDVELRCDPISGHTALYWYRQSLGQGLEFLIYFQGNSAPDKSGLPSDRFSAERTGGSVSTLTIQRTQQEDSAVYLCASSLRLASTYEQYFGPGTRLTVT.

This chain connects TRBV13 to TRBJ2-7; maybe TRBD1 (6 bases). The germline V gene encodes CDR1 PRHDT and CDR2 FYEKMQ (reference sequence). V was clipped by 5 bases and J by 5 bases, with 16 bases between them. This CDR3 has 14 residues. The CDR3 sequence: CASSQLPGHNEQYF. The CDR3 DNA reads as TGTGCCAGCAGCCAACTTCCGGGACATAACGAGCAGTACTTC.

The chain uses TRBV6-6 and TRBJ1-1, with D possibly matching TRBD1 (5 bases). Germline-derived CDR1 and CDR2 are MNHNY and SVGAGI (reference sequence). This CDR3 region has 13 residues. Trimming removed 7 bases at V and 0 bases at J, with 9 bases between. The CDR3 DNA reads as TGTGCCAGCACGGCGGGGCTGAACACTGAAGCTTTCTTT. Translation gives CASTAGLNTEAFF.

This clone was recorded only once. Here the CDR3 DNA reads TGTGCCAGCAGTTTCGGGACAGGGAATACTAATTCACCCCTCCACTTT. Its protein product is CASSFGTGNTNSPLHF. J is TRBJ1-6 and V is TRBV28; 9 nucleotides match TRBD1. The CDR3 loop spans 16 amino acids. Germline V gene lookup returns CDR1 MDHEN and CDR2 SYDVKM. J lost 6 bases, V lost 3 bases, and 6 bases had no gene match.

The gene calls are TRBV18 and TRBJ2-7; D gene unclear. The CDR3 is 14 residues long. V gave up 0 bases and J gave up 3 bases, with 9 bases separating them. The V gene's germline CDR1 is KGHSH and CDR2 LQKENI. Here the CDR3 reads CASSPPGPLYEQYF. In DNA, the CDR3 is TGTGCCAGCTCACCACCTGGCCCCCTCTACGAGCAGTACTTC. Drawing the rest from reference TRBV18 and TRBJ2-7, the complete variable domain is NAGVMQNPRHLVRRRGQEARLRCSPMKGHSHVYWYRQLPEEGLKFMVYLQKENIIDESGMPKERFSAEFPKEGPSILRIQQVVRGDSAAYFCASSPPGPLYEQYFGPGTRLTVT.

The rearrangement uses TRBV27 and TRBJ2-7; 11 positions agree with TRBD2. V shed 5 bases, J shed 2 bases, and the junction held 5 bases outside the gene matches. The CDR3 loop spans 15 amino acids. The germline V gene has CDR1 MNHEY and CDR2 SMNVEV (reference sequence). The CDR3 sequence: CASSESSGGTYEQYF. CDR3 sequence (DNA): TGTGCCAGCAGTGAATCTAGCGGGGGGACCTACGAGCAGTACTTC.

This clone was seen a single time. This chain joins TRBV19 and TRBJ2-1; 7 bases are a match to TRBD1. The CDR3 runs 15 residues. After removal of 4 bases from V and 9 bases from J, the junction contained 12 bases not matched to a gene. In germline, CDR1 is LNHDA, CDR2 SQIVND (reference sequence). The CDR3 loop reads CASSRGTDRNGEQFF. The CDR3 DNA reads TGTGCCAGTAGTAGGGGCACGGACAGGAACGGTGAGCAGTTCTTC.